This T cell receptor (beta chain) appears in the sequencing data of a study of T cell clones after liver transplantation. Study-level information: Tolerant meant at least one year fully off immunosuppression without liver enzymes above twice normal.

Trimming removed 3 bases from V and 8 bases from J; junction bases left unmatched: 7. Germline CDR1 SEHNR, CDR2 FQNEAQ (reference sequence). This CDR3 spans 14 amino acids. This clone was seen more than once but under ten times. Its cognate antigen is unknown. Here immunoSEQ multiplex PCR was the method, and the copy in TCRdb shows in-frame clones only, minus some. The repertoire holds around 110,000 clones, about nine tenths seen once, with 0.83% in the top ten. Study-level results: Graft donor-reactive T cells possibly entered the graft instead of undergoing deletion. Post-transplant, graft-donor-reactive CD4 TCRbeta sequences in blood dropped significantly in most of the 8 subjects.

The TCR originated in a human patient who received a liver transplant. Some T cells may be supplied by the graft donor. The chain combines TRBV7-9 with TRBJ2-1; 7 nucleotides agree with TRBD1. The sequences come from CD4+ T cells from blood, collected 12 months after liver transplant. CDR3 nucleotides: TGTGCCAGCAGCTTGGACAGGTACGGGGATGAGCAGTTCTTC. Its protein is CASSLDRYGDEQFF.